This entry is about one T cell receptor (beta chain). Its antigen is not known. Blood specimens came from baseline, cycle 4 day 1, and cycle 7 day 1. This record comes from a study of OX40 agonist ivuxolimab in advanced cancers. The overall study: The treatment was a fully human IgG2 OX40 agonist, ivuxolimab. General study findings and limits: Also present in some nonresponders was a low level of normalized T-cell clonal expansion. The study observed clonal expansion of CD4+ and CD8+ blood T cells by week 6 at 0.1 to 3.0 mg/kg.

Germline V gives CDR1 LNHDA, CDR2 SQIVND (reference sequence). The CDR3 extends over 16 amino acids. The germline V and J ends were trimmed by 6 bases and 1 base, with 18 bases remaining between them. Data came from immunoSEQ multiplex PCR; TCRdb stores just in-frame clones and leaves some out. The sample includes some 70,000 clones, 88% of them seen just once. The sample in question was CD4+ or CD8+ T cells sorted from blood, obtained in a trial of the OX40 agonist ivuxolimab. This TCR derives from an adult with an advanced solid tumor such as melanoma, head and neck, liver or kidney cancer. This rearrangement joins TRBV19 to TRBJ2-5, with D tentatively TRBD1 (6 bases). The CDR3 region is CASSYQRGGGQETQYF. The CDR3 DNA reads TGTGCCAGTAGCTACCAAAGAGGGGGTGGCCAAGAGACCCAGTACTTC.